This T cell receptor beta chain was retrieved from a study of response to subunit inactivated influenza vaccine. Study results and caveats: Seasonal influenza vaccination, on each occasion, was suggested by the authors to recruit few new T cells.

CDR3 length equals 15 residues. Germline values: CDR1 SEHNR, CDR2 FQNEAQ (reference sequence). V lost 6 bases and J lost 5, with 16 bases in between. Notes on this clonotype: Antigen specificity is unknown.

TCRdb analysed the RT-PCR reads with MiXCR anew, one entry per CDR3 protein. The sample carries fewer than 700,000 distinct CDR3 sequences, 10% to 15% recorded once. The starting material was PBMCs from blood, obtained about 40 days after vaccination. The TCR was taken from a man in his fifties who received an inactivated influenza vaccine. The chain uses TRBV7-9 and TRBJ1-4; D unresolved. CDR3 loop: CASRPKDHPNEKLFF. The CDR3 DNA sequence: TGTGCCAGCAGACCGAAGGACCACCCGAATGAAAAACTGTTTTTT.